This T cell receptor (beta chain) was retrieved from a study of CD8 T cells in Susac syndrome. Germline CDR1 LNHNV, CDR2 YYDKDF (reference sequence). The CDR3 totals 17 residues. Losses at the gene ends were 0 bases for V and 2 bases for J; bases not matched to a gene: 10. RNA, at about 0.5 to 1 ug, was reverse transcribed with random hexamers. In TCRdb, the immunoSEQ multiplex PCR reads were re-called with MiXCR into one record per CDR3 protein. The top ten clones hold approximately 0.5% of a sample with under 85,000 distinct CDR3 sequences, roughly 92% of them seen once. The TCR originated in a human donor with Susac syndrome. This chain connects TRBV15 to TRBJ2-7; 7 nucleotides align to TRBD2. Sequencing was done on a sample of CD8+ T cells from PBMCs. This CDR3 is CATSRDRGRGIPYEQYF. CDR3 nucleotide sequence: TGTGCCACCAGCAGAGATCGGGGGAGGGGAATTCCCTACGAGCAGTACTTC.